A selection of T cell receptor beta chains follows, all from one sample in a study of shared clonotypes between healthy human individuals. TCRdb's table, derived via immunoSEQ multiplex PCR, lists solely in-frame clones and lacks some. The sample carries about 820,000 clones, roughly 92% recorded once. Input material: naive CD8+ T cells sorted from blood. All receptors come from a man younger than 45 in good health. CDR3s include the opening cysteine and the closing phenylalanine or tryptophan.

V: TRBV4-1; J: TRBJ1-2; CDR3: CASSQAAANYGYTF
V: TRBV29-1; J: TRBJ1-2; CDR3: CSVEDLTPGTGSFGYTF
V: TRBV19; J: TRBJ2-1; CDR3: CASSFSGSWGNEQFF
V: TRBV7-6; J: TRBJ2-5; CDR3: CASSLDRGGETQYF
V: TRBV6-5; J: TRBJ2-7; CDR3: CASSGRDKTYEQYF
V: TRBV7-9; J: TRBJ2-7; CDR3: CASSSLAGGSYEQYF
V: TRBV5-4; J: TRBJ2-4; CDR3: CASSPSGGPPVQYF
V: TRBV19; J: TRBJ2-1; CDR3: CASSSSGRADEQFF
V: TRBV29-1; J: TRBJ1-5; CDR3: CSVVVGGEQPQHF
V: TRBV14; J: TRBJ2-2; CDR3: CASSIAGDGELFF
V: TRBV28; J: TRBJ2-1; CDR3: CASSPLAGVRNEQFF
V: TRBV27; J: TRBJ1-3; CDR3: CASSLYGPPPGNTIYF
V: TRBV7-2; J: TRBJ2-1; CDR3: CASSLAVGDRRDNEQFF
V: TRBV30; J: TRBJ2-2; CDR3: CAWSPGQGTGELFF
V: TRBV7-8; J: TRBJ2-2; CDR3: CASSYPHDRADTGELFF
V: TRBV7-9; J: TRBJ1-4; CDR3: CASSPPGKEKLFF
V: TRBV28; J: TRBJ1-1; CDR3: CASRHRGQGTEAFF
V: TRBV19; J: TRBJ2-6; CDR3: CASRKSGSGANVLTF
V: TRBV27; J: TRBJ2-1; CDR3: CASSSGGPNNEQFF
V: TRBV11-3; J: TRBJ2-3; CDR3: CASSAHLGREATDTQYF
V: TRBV4-2; J: TRBJ2-7; CDR3: CASSQGLGSYEQYF
V: TRBV7-8; J: TRBJ2-5; CDR3: CASSSTSGTMAQYF
V: TRBV29-1; J: TRBJ2-2; CDR3: CSVEGLAGDGTGELFF
V: TRBV11-2; J: TRBJ2-3; CDR3: CASSPPGSPRYTQYF
V: TRBV7-9; J: TRBJ2-1; CDR3: CASSLGGGSGDLGFF
V: TRBV29-1; J: TRBJ2-7; CDR3: CSVHGVPQSLGNEQYF
V: TRBV7-2; J: TRBJ2-7; CDR3: CASSRQKKSDEQYF
V: TRBV28; J: TRBJ2-7; CDR3: CASSLFWTGVFSYEQYF
V: TRBV14; J: TRBJ2-2; CDR3: CASSPHRTGRYTGELFF
V: TRBV29-1; J: TRBJ2-7; CDR3: CSWTGLDYEQYF
V: TRBV29-1; J: TRBJ1-1; CDR3: CSVGGDSSNTEAFF
V: TRBV10-3; J: TRBJ2-7; CDR3: CAIAASGRASYEQYF
V: TRBV6-5; J: TRBJ2-7; CDR3: CASSQTDTSYEQYF
V: TRBV5-1; J: TRBJ2-5; CDR3: CASSWDRAQETQYF
V: TRBV6-1; J: TRBJ2-4; CDR3: CASRDTGGWIQYF
V: TRBV27; J: TRBJ1-1; CDR3: CASSLKYRRDTEAFF
V: TRBV7-2; J: TRBJ2-1; CDR3: CASSSSGSVNEQFF
V: TRBV9; J: TRBJ1-1; CDR3: CASSVWDRRFTEAFF